This T cell receptor (beta chain) was sequenced for a study of blood T cells in healthy people across ages (dated by TCRdb to the mid-2010s). At the level of the whole study: In model experiments, template switching captured roughly one uniquely barcoded TCR beta cDNA molecule for every two T cells. The donors were split into four age groups: young (average around 17 years), middle-aged (around 37), aged (over 55) and long-lived (approximately 80). For two donors (one aged 18 to 30 and one aged 80 or older), the study analyzed two additional independent replicas of 1 million unique cDNA reads from the same blood draw. Donors of different ages were randomly distributed across sequencing lanes to avoid experimental bias. Age-related changes in TCR beta repertoire diversity were measured in the study by deep sequencing normalized with unique cDNA molecular identifiers.

Details on this clonotype: Its antigen has not been determined. There are no base qualities to consult, and no much larger clone falls within one base.

The donors were roughly 39 Caucasian individuals from Russia, aged roughly 6 to 90 years, who were systemically healthy. Each donor gave about 11 milliliters of peripheral blood, drawn into EDTA-treated Vacutainer tubes. Ficoll-Paque density-gradient centrifugation was used to isolate PBMCs, with at least 6.5 million per sample. Trizol reagent was used to extract total RNA from PBMCs, with at least 5.5 micrograms per sample. For every donor, flow cytometry on a PBMC aliquot measured the percentage of naive CD45RAhigh/CD27high T cells. Via the germline V gene (reference sequence), CDR1 is LGHDT and CDR2 YNNKEL. V is cut by 6 bases and J by 6 bases, and the space between the germline ends is 12 bases. From the cysteine up to the phenylalanine, the CDR3 has a length of 14 residues. Kept here is only the CDR3 DNA, which spans 42 bases and is read in frame from base 1. The library was prepared using 5' RACE. The data were produced on an Illumina HiSeq 2500. A second PCR of about 7 to 12 cycles was run with a J-beta primer mix and a sample-barcoded 5' primer. Each TCR beta cDNA molecule received a unique molecular identifier from a template-switch 5' adaptor carrying 12 random nucleotides. Each sample yielded at least 2.5 million CDR3-containing paired-end reads. First-strand cDNA was synthesized from all RNA with the Mint cDNA synthesis kit, primed by a TRBC-specific oligonucleotide. Following uracil-DNA glycosylase treatment, a first 18-cycle PCR with universal primers M1SS and BC2_uni_R was performed on all cDNA. The authors processed their data as follows. Normalization of each sample was performed by random selection of 1 million high-quality reads, each carrying a distinct molecular identifier. Instead of being binned into consensus sequences, reads with shared molecular identifiers were discarded. MiTCR, run with a Q25 quality threshold and the strictest error-elimination algorithm, handled CDR3 identification, clonotype clustering and error correction. A nonparametric unseen species model using Euler transformation provided a lower-bound estimate of total TCR beta diversity. The public reads were quality trimmed at Q25 with fastp and then assembled into clones with MiXCR by TCRdb, keeping productive beta chains. Entries that share a CDR3 protein sequence are merged under the most common genes and DNA. The V and J calls follow TCRdb's processing rather than the paper's. This sample has roughly 700,000 distinct CDR3 sequences in its table, and 49% of those were observed once. The ten largest account for about a third of the sample.

Summary of the overall study and its limitations: The percentage of naive T cells measured by flow cytometry correlated strongly with observed TCR beta diversity. Donor CMV infection status was unknown, potentially confounding age-related changes in expanded clonotypes. Bulk unsorted PBMC profiling prevented conclusive comparison of naive and antigen-experienced compartments. Estimates of total diversity based on one million sequenced T cells were regarded as lower bounds and as underestimates. Compared with the aged group, the long-lived group had more naive CD4+ T cells, fewer expanded clones and increased TCR diversity, a pattern suggesting age selection. As age increased, observed TCR beta diversity per million T cells dropped in a roughly linear way, and a significant reduction was already evident by age 40.

Recombination connected TRBV3-1 to TRBJ1-6; confidence is insufficient to name the D gene. Sequenced: blood. This TCR was sampled from a woman aged 55-69 years in good health. The CDR3 corresponds to CASRNRDSNSPLHF. The DNA sequence follows: TGTGCCAGCAGAAACCGGGATTCTAATTCACCCCTCCACTTT.